Listed below are T cell receptor beta chains from one sample, sequenced in a study of cytomegalovirus exposure and HLA in healthy donors. TCRdb keeps only in-frame clones here, not all; method: immunoSEQ multiplex PCR. The data hold fewer than 200,000 clones, with around 78% observed a single time. The sample was PBMCs. These receptors all come from a young woman in good health and CMV-seropositive. CDR3s include the opening cysteine and the closing phenylalanine or tryptophan. The order of the fields is J gene, V gene, clone size, D gene, CDR3 protein, CDR3 DNA. D genes are given only for firm matches. Not all rows give a size; the values are once, few, many and, for expanded clones, a class.

>TRBJ1-2|TRBV9|NA|NA
CASSGGQRGSTRNYGYTF
TGTGCCAGCAGCGGCGGACAACGGGGGTCGACTAGGAACTATGGCTACACCTTC
>TRBJ2-7|TRBV19|NA|NA
CASSRDTEDEQYF
TGTGCCAGTAGTAGGGACACTGAGGACGAGCAGTACTTC
>TRBJ1-6|TRBV2|once|NA
CASSVASYNSPLHF
TGTGCCAGCAGCGTAGCCTCCTATAATTCACCCCTCCACTTT
>TRBJ2-3|TRBV7-2|NA|TRBD1
CASSLVWTGSSTDTQYF
TGTGCCAGCAGCTTAGTTTGGACAGGGAGTAGCACAGATACGCAGTATTTT
>TRBJ2-1|TRBV18|NA|NA
CASSPQTGYNEQFF
TGTGCCAGCTCACCGCAGACTGGTTACAATGAGCAGTTCTTC
>TRBJ2-1|TRBV25-1|NA|NA
CASYHSGQGEQFF
TGTGCCAGCTATCACTCGGGACAAGGTGAGCAGTTCTTC
>TRBJ2-3|TRBV7-9|NA|TRBD2
CASSLATSRRDTQYF
TGTGCCAGCAGCTTAGCGACTAGCAGGCGAGATACGCAGTATTTT
>TRBJ2-6|TRBV5-6|NA|TRBD1
CASSPTGKSGANVLTF
TGTGCCAGCAGCCCGACAGGGAAATCTGGGGCCAACGTCCTGACTTTC
>TRBJ2-7|TRBV30|NA|TRBD2
CAWSPPSPGTSTYEQYF
TGTGCCTGGAGCCCCCCTTCGCCCGGGACTAGCACCTACGAGCAGTACTTC
>TRBJ1-4|TRBV6-1|NA|NA
CASSDKSGTRGNEKLFF
TGTGCCAGCAGTGATAAGTCCGGAACTCGGGGGAATGAAAAACTGTTTTTT
>TRBJ2-7|TRBV4-1|NA|TRBD1
CASSQEERQGYEQYF
TGCGCCAGCAGCCAAGAAGAACGACAGGGCTACGAGCAGTACTTC
>TRBJ2-1|TRBV9|NA|NA
CASARLASSYNEQFF
TGTGCCAGCGCGAGGCTAGCTAGCTCCTACAATGAGCAGTTCTTC
>TRBJ2-5|TRBV11-2|NA|TRBD2
CASSPLAGEEETQYF
TGTGCCAGCAGCCCACTAGCGGGAGAGGAAGAGACCCAGTACTTC
>TRBJ2-2|TRBV11-2|NA|NA
CASSLGGSAGELFF
TGTGCCAGCAGCTTAGGGGGCTCCGCCGGGGAGCTGTTTTTT
>TRBJ1-6|TRBV4-1|NA|NA
CASSQKSGNSPLHF
TGCGCCAGCAGCCAAAAAAGCGGGAATTCACCCCTCCACTTT
>TRBJ1-1|TRBV6-4|NA|NA
CASSDTRQVPDTEAFF
TGTGCCAGCAGTGACACCCGACAGGTCCCCGACACTGAAGCTTTCTTT
>TRBJ2-7|TRBV7-2|NA|NA
CASSDLGGGEQYF
TGTGCCAGCAGCGATTTGGGGGGAGGTGAGCAGTACTTC